The 5 T cell receptor beta chains given below trace back to one sample, sequenced in a study of CD8+ T cells in alopecia areata. The sequencing template was cDNA reverse transcribed from extracted RNA. Sequencing used immunoSEQ multiplex PCR; TCRdb keeps in-frame clones, though not all of them. The repertoire consists of over 95,000 clones, with 55% to 60% occurring once and the leading ten covering 3% to 3.5%. Treatment: oral pan-JAK inhibitor, 5-10 mg twice daily. The sequencing used CD4+ T cells sorted from blood, collected at week 24, from a patient treated with tofacitinib. These TCRs come from a human donor with alopecia areata.

This clone was picked up a small number of times. The chain employs TRBV18 and TRBJ1-1; tentatively, D is TRBD1 (5 bases). The length of the CDR3 is 16 residues. V was cut by 0 bases and J by 1 base, with 12 bases left in between. The V gene's germline CDR1 is KGHSH and CDR2 LQKENI. The CDR3, as DNA: TGTGCCAGCTCACCACCGGGGGTAGGAACGAACACTGAAGCTTTCTTT. It yields the protein CASSPPGVGTNTEAFF.

The rearrangement joins TRBV6-1 to TRBJ1-2; no clear D gene. This CDR3 has 10 residues. Trimming cost V 1 base and J 7 bases, with 1 base left between them. Germline CDR1 is MNHNS and CDR2 is SASEGT. CDR3 protein: CASSEGGYTF. The CDR3 nucleotides are TGTGCCAGCAGTGAAGGTGGCTACACCTTC.

The J gene is TRBJ2-7, the V gene TRBV4-1, with D hard to call. Germline loops: CDR1 MGHRA, CDR2 YSYEKL. Trimming took off 3 bases at V and 4 bases at J, with 16 bases between the two ends. The CDR3 has 15 residues. In DNA form, the CDR3 reads TGCGCCAGCAGCCAGCCTTCCCCGAACGGGTACGAGCAGTACTTC. Translating gives CASSQPSPNGYEQYF.

The V call is TRBV10-3, the J call TRBJ2-7; D is uncertain. Looked up from germline, CDR1 is ENHRY and CDR2 is SYGVKD. Trimming shortened V by 8 bases and J by 10 bases, and 9 bases separated the two germline ends. The CDR3 is made up of 9 amino acids. The CDR3 region is CAIQDEQYF. CDR3 in DNA: TGTGCCATCCAGGATGAACAGTACTTC.

This chain links TRBV7-2 with TRBJ1-6; no clear D gene. With 1 base removed from V and 5 bases from J, the gap between germline ends came to 6 bases. In germline, CDR1 is SGHTA, CDR2 FQGNSA. The CDR3 consists of 14 residues. CDR3 bases: TGTGCCAGCAGCTTAGGCACAGATAATTCACCCCTCCACTTT. Amino acids: CASSLGTDNSPLHF.